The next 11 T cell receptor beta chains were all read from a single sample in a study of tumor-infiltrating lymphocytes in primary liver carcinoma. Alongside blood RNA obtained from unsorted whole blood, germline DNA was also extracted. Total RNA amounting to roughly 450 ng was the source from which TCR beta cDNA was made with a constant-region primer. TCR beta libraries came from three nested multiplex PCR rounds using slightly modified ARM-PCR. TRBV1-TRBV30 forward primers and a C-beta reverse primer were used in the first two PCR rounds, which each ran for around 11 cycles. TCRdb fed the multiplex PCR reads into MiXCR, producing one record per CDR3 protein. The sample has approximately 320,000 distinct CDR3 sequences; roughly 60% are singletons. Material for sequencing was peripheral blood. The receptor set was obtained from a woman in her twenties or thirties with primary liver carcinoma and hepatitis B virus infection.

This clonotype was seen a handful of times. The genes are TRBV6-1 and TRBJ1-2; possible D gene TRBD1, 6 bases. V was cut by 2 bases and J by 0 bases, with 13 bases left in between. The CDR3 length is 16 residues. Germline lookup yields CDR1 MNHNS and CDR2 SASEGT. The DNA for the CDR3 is TGTGCCAGCAGTGAATACAGGGATTTCACTAACTATGGCTACACCTTC. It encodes CASSEYRDFTNYGYTF.

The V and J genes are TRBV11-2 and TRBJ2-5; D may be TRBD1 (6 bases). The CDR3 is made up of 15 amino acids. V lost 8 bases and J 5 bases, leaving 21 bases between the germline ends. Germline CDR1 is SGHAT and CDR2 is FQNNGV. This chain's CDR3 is CASGPGAGKEETQYF. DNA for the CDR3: TGTGCCAGCGGCCCAGGGGCAGGGAAGGAGGAGACCCAGTACTTC. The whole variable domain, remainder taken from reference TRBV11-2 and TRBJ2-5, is EAGVAQSPRYKIIEKRQSVAFWCNPISGHATLYWYQQILGQGPKLLIQFQNNGVVDDSQLPKDRFSAERLKGVDSTLKIQPAKLEDSAVYLCASGPGAGKEETQYFGPGTRLLVL.

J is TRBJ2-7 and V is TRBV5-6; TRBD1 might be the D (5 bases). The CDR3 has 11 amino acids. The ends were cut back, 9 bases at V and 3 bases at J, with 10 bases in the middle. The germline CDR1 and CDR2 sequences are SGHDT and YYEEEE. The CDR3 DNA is TGTGCCAATTCAGGGTTCTACGAGCAGTACTTC. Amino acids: CANSGFYEQYF.

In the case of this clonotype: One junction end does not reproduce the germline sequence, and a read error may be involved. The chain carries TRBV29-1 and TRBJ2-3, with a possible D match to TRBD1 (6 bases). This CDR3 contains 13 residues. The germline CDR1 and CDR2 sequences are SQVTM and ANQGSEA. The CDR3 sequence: CSVVGQLTDTQCF. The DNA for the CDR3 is TGCAGCGTTGTAGGACAGCTCACAGATACGCAGTGTTTT.

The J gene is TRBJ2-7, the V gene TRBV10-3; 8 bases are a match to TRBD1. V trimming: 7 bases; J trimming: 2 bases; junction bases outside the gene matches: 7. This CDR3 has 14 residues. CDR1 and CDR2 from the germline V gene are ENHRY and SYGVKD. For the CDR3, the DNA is TGTGCCATCAATGGGGGGACAGGAGCCTACGAGCAGTACTTC. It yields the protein CAINGGTGAYEQYF.

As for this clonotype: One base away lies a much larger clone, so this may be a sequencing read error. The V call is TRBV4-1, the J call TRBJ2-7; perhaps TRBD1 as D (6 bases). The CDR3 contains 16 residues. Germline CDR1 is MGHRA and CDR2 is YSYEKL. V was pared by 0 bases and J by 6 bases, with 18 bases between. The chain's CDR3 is CASSQEIGTYQSEQYF. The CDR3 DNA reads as TGCGCCAGCAGCCAAGAAATCGGGACATATCAGTCCGAGCAGTACTTC.

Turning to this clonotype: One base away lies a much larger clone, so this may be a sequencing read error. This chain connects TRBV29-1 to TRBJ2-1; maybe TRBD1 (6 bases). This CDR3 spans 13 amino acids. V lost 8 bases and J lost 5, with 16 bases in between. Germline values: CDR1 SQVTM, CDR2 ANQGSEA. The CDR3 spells CSIRGTPHNEQFF. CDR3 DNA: TGCAGCATTCGAGGGACACCGCACAATGAGCAGTTCTTC.

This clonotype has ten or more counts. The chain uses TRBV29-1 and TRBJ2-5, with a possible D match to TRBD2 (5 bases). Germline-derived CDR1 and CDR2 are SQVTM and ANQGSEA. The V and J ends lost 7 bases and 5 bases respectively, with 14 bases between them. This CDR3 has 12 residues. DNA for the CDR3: TGCAGCGCCCAGCGGCCCGGGGAGACCCAGTACTTC. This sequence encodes CSAQRPGETQYF.

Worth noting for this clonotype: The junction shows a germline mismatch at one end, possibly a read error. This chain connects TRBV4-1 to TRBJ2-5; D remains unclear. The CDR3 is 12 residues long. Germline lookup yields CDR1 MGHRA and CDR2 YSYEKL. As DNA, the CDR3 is TGCGCCAGCATCCAAGATCGGGAGACCCAGTACTTC. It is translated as CASIQDRETQYF.

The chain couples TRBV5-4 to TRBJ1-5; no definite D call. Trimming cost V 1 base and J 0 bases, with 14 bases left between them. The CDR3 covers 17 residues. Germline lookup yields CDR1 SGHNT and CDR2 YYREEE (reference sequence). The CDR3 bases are TGTGCCAGCAGCTTGTGCCCCCACTCAGATAGCAATCAGCCCCAGCATTTT. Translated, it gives CASSLCPHSDSNQPQHF. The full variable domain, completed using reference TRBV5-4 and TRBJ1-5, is ETGVTQSPTHLIKTRGQQVTLRCSSQSGHNTVSWYQQALGQGPQFIFQYYREEENGRGNFPPRFSGLQFPNYSSELNVNALELDDSALYLCASSLCPHSDSNQPQHFGDGTRLSIL.

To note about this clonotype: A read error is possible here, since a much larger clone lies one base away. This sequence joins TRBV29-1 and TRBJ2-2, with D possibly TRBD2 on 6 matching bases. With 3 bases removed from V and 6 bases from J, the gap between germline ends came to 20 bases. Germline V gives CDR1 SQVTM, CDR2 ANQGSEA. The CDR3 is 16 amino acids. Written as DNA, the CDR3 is TGCAGCGTTGAGTTAAACACGGGAGTCAGGGCCGGGGAGCTGTTTTTT. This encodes CSVELNTGVRAGELFF.